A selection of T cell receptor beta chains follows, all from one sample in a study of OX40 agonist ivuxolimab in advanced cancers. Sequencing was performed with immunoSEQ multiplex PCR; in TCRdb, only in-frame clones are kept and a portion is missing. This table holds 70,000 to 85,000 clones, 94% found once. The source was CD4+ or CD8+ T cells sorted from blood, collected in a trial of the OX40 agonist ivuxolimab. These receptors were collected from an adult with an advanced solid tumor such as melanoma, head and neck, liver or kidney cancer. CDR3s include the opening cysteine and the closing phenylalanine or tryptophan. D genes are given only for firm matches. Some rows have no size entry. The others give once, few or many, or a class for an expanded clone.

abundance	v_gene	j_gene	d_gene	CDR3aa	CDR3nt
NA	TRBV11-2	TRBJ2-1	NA	CASSFEWLRPYNEQFF	TGTGCCAGCAGCTTTGAGTGGTTACGTCCCTACAATGAGCAGTTCTTC
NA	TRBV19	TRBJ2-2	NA	CASSIMQGDTGELFF	TGTGCCAGTAGTATCATGCAGGGCGACACCGGGGAGCTGTTTTTT
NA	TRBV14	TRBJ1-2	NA	CASSQDLSTEYGYTF	TGTGCCAGCAGCCAAGATCTGTCGACAGAATATGGCTACACCTTC
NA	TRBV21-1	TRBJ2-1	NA	CASSKEGSGSSYNGQFF	TGTGCCAGCAGCAAAGAGGGTAGCGGGAGCTCCTACAATGGGCAGTTCTTC
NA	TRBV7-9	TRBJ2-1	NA	CASSGRAGHEQFF	TGTGCCAGCAGTGGACGGGCCGGGCATGAGCAGTTCTTC
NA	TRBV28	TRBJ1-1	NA	CASTDRMNTEAFF	TGTGCCAGCACGGACAGAATGAACACTGAAGCTTTCTTT
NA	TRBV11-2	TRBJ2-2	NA	CASSYSVSNTGELFF	TGTGCCAGCAGCTATAGCGTTTCGAACACCGGGGAGCTGTTTTTT
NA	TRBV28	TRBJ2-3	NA	CASRLAASDTDTQYF	TGTGCCAGCAGGTTAGCGGCAAGTGACACAGATACGCAGTATTTT
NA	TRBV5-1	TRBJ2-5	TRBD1	CASSKDRAPETQYF	TGCGCCAGCAGCAAGGACAGGGCTCCGGAGACCCAGTACTTC
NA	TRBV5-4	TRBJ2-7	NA	CASSSWDTGYEQYF	TGTGCCAGCAGCTCGTGGGACACCGGGTACGAGCAGTACTTC
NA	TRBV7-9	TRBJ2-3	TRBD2	CASSPTLGTSGYDADTQYF	TGTGCCAGCAGCCCAACCCTTGGGACTAGCGGATACGATGCAGATACGCAGTATTTT
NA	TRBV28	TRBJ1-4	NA	CASSLRTFPTPSREYLFF	TGTGCCAGCAGTTTACGGACGTTCCCTACCCCCTCCCGGGAGTATCTGTTTTTT
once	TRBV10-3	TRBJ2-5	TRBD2	CAISEGGPEETQYF	TGTGCCATCTCCGAGGGAGGGCCGGAGGAGACCCAGTACTTC
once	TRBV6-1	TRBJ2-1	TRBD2	CASREARYNEQFF	TGTGCCTCGCGGGAGGCCCGCTACAATGAGCAGTTCTTC
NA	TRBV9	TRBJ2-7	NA	CASSVARDVQEEQYF	TGTGCCAGCAGCGTAGCGCGGGACGTACAGGAAGAGCAGTACTTC
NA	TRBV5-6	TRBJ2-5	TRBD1	CASSRAGGEQKTQYF	TGTGCCAGCAGCCGCGCAGGGGGCGAGCAAAAGACCCAGTACTTC
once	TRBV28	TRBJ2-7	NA	CASSLGALEQYF	TGTGCCAGCAGTTTAGGTGCTCTCGAGCAGTACTTC
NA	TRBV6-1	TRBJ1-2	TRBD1	CASSPGTVFYGYTF	TGTGCCAGCAGTCCAGGGACAGTTTTTTATGGCTACACCTTC
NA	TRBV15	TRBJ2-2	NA	CATSRDSSGAGELFF	TGTGCCACCAGCAGAGATTCATCGGGAGCCGGGGAGCTGTTTTTT
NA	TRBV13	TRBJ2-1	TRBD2	CASSMAFGTSGGSSYNEQFF	TGTGCCAGCAGTATGGCGTTCGGGACTAGCGGAGGGAGCTCCTACAATGAGCAGTTCTTC
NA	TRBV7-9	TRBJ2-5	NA	CASSPSVAQETQYF	TGTGCCAGCAGCCCTTCTGTCGCTCAAGAGACCCAGTACTTC
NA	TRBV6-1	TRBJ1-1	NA	CASRKDGGTEAFF	TGTGCCAGCAGGAAGGACGGTGGCACTGAAGCTTTCTTT
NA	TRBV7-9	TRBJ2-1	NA	CASSLVSGGAGKYNEQFF	TGTGCCAGCAGCTTAGTGTCCGGGGGCGCAGGAAAGTACAATGAGCAGTTCTTC
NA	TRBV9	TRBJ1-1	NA	CASSVNSQGNTEAFF	TGTGCCAGCAGCGTAAATTCACAGGGGAACACTGAAGCTTTCTTT
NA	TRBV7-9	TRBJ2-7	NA	CASSLATSYEQYF	TGTGCCAGCAGCTTAGCGACCTCCTACGAGCAGTACTTC
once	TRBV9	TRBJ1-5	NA	CASSVSGDSNQPQHF	TGTGCCAGCAGCGTTTCAGGCGATAGCAATCAGCCCCAGCATTTT
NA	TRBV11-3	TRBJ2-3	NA	CASSPEGDHVGSGTDTQYF	TGTGCCAGCAGCCCGGAAGGGGACCACGTCGGTTCTGGCACAGATACGCAGTATTTT
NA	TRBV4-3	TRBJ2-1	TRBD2	CASSQGSSGIVEQFF	TGCGCCAGCAGCCAAGGGTCTAGCGGGATCGTTGAGCAGTTCTTC
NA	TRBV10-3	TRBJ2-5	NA	CAISPGDLGTQYF	TGTGCCATCAGTCCGGGGGATTTGGGGACCCAGTACTTC
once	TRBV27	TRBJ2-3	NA	CASSFRVTSTDTQYF	TGTGCCAGCAGTTTCCGGGTCACTAGCACAGATACGCAGTATTTT
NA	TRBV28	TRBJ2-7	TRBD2	CASRLTSGSPPYEQYF	TGTGCCAGCAGGCTAACTAGCGGGAGCCCCCCCTACGAGCAGTACTTC
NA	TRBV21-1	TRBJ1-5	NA	CASSKERDTRVKSNQPQHF	TGTGCCAGCAGCAAAGAGAGGGATACAAGGGTGAAGAGCAATCAGCCCCAGCATTTT
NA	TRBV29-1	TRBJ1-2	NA	CSVAWADPNYGYTF	TGCAGCGTTGCTTGGGCAGATCCTAACTATGGCTACACCTTC
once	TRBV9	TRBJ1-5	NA	CASSVGRESNQPQHF	TGTGCCAGCAGCGTGGGCAGGGAAAGCAATCAGCCCCAGCATTTT
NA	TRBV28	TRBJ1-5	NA	CASSLGGQNQPQHF	TGTGCCAGCAGTTTAGGGGGGCAGAATCAGCCCCAGCATTTT
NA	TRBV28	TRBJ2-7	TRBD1	CASSRRQGVNEQYF	TGTGCCAGCAGCCGAAGACAGGGGGTTAACGAGCAGTACTTC
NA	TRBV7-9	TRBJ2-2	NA	CASRGSNTGELFF	TGTGCCAGCAGGGGATCGAACACCGGGGAGCTGTTTTTT
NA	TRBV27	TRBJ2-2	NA	CASSFYNTGELFF	TGTGCCAGCAGTTTCTACAACACCGGGGAGCTGTTTTTT
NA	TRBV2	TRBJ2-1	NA	CASSERAASFGNEQFF	TGTGCCAGCAGTGAACGAGCGGCGAGCTTTGGAAATGAGCAGTTCTTC
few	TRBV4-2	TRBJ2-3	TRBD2	CASSPLAGSTDTQYF	TGTGCCAGCAGCCCGTTAGCGGGGAGCACAGATACGCAGTATTTT
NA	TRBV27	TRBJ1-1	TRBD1	CASSLLFRGLTEAFF	TGTGCCAGCAGTTTACTTTTCAGGGGGCTTACTGAAGCTTTCTTT
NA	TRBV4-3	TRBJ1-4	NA	CASSQAVPVGEKLFF	TGCGCCAGCAGCCAAGCCGTCCCGGTGGGTGAAAAACTGTTTTTT
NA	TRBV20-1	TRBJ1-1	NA	CSATGRFEAFF	TGCAGTGCAACGGGGCGCTTTGAAGCTTTCTTT
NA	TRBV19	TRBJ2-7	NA	CASSIGSGSSYEQYF	TGTGCCAGTAGTATAGGTAGCGGATCTTCCTACGAGCAGTACTTC
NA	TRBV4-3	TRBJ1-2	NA	CASSQDPTNYGYTF	TGCGCCAGCAGCCAAGATCCCACCAACTATGGCTACACCTTC
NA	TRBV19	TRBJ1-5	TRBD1	CASSRTGINQPQHF	TGTGCCAGTAGTAGGACAGGTATCAATCAGCCCCAGCATTTT
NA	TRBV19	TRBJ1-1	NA	CASSIGTVQAEAFF	TGTGCCAGTAGTATAGGGACAGTTCAGGCTGAAGCTTTCTTT
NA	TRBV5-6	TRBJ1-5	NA	CASSSGINQPQHF	TGTGCCAGCAGCTCGGGAATCAATCAGCCCCAGCATTTT
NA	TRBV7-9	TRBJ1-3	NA	CASSPPNGGISGNTIYF	TGTGCCAGCAGCCCACCAAACGGGGGGATCTCTGGAAACACCATATATTTT
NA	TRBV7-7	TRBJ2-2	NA	CASSLGAGVRTGELFF	TGTGCTAGCAGCTTAGGGGCAGGGGTCCGCACCGGGGAGCTGTTTTTT
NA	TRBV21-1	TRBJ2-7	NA	CASSTGAALVVSYEQYF	TGTGCCAGCAGCACCGGGGCCGCGCTAGTAGTGTCCTACGAGCAGTACTTC
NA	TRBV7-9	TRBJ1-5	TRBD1	CASSLGTGYGNQPQHF	TGTGCCAGCAGCTTGGGGACAGGTTACGGCAATCAGCCCCAGCATTTT